This T cell receptor (beta chain) was observed in a study of CD8+CD57+ T cells in acquired aplastic anemia. Profiling that covered TCR beta VDJ and CDR3 relied on genomic DNA as its template. Using its own MiXCR run on the reads, TCRdb lists one record per CDR3 protein. The data hold about 200,000 distinct CDR3 sequences, with around three fifths observed a single time. The V gene lost 11 bases and the J gene lost 10 bases, with 18 bases spanning the gap. From germline, CDR1 is ENHRY and CDR2 SYGVKD. CDR3 length: 12 amino acids. Selection for sequencing was limited to patients who had shown CD8+CD57+ cell expansion by flow cytometry.

The sample was sorted CD4+, CD8+, or CD8+CD57+ T cells (not recorded which) from PBMCs. The chain employs TRBV10-3 and TRBJ2-1; D ambiguous. This sequence originates from a human donor with aplastic anemia. The CDR3 here is CALGSTLGEQFF. The CDR3 DNA follows: TGTGCCCTCGGGTCAACGTTGGGGGAGCAGTTCTTC.